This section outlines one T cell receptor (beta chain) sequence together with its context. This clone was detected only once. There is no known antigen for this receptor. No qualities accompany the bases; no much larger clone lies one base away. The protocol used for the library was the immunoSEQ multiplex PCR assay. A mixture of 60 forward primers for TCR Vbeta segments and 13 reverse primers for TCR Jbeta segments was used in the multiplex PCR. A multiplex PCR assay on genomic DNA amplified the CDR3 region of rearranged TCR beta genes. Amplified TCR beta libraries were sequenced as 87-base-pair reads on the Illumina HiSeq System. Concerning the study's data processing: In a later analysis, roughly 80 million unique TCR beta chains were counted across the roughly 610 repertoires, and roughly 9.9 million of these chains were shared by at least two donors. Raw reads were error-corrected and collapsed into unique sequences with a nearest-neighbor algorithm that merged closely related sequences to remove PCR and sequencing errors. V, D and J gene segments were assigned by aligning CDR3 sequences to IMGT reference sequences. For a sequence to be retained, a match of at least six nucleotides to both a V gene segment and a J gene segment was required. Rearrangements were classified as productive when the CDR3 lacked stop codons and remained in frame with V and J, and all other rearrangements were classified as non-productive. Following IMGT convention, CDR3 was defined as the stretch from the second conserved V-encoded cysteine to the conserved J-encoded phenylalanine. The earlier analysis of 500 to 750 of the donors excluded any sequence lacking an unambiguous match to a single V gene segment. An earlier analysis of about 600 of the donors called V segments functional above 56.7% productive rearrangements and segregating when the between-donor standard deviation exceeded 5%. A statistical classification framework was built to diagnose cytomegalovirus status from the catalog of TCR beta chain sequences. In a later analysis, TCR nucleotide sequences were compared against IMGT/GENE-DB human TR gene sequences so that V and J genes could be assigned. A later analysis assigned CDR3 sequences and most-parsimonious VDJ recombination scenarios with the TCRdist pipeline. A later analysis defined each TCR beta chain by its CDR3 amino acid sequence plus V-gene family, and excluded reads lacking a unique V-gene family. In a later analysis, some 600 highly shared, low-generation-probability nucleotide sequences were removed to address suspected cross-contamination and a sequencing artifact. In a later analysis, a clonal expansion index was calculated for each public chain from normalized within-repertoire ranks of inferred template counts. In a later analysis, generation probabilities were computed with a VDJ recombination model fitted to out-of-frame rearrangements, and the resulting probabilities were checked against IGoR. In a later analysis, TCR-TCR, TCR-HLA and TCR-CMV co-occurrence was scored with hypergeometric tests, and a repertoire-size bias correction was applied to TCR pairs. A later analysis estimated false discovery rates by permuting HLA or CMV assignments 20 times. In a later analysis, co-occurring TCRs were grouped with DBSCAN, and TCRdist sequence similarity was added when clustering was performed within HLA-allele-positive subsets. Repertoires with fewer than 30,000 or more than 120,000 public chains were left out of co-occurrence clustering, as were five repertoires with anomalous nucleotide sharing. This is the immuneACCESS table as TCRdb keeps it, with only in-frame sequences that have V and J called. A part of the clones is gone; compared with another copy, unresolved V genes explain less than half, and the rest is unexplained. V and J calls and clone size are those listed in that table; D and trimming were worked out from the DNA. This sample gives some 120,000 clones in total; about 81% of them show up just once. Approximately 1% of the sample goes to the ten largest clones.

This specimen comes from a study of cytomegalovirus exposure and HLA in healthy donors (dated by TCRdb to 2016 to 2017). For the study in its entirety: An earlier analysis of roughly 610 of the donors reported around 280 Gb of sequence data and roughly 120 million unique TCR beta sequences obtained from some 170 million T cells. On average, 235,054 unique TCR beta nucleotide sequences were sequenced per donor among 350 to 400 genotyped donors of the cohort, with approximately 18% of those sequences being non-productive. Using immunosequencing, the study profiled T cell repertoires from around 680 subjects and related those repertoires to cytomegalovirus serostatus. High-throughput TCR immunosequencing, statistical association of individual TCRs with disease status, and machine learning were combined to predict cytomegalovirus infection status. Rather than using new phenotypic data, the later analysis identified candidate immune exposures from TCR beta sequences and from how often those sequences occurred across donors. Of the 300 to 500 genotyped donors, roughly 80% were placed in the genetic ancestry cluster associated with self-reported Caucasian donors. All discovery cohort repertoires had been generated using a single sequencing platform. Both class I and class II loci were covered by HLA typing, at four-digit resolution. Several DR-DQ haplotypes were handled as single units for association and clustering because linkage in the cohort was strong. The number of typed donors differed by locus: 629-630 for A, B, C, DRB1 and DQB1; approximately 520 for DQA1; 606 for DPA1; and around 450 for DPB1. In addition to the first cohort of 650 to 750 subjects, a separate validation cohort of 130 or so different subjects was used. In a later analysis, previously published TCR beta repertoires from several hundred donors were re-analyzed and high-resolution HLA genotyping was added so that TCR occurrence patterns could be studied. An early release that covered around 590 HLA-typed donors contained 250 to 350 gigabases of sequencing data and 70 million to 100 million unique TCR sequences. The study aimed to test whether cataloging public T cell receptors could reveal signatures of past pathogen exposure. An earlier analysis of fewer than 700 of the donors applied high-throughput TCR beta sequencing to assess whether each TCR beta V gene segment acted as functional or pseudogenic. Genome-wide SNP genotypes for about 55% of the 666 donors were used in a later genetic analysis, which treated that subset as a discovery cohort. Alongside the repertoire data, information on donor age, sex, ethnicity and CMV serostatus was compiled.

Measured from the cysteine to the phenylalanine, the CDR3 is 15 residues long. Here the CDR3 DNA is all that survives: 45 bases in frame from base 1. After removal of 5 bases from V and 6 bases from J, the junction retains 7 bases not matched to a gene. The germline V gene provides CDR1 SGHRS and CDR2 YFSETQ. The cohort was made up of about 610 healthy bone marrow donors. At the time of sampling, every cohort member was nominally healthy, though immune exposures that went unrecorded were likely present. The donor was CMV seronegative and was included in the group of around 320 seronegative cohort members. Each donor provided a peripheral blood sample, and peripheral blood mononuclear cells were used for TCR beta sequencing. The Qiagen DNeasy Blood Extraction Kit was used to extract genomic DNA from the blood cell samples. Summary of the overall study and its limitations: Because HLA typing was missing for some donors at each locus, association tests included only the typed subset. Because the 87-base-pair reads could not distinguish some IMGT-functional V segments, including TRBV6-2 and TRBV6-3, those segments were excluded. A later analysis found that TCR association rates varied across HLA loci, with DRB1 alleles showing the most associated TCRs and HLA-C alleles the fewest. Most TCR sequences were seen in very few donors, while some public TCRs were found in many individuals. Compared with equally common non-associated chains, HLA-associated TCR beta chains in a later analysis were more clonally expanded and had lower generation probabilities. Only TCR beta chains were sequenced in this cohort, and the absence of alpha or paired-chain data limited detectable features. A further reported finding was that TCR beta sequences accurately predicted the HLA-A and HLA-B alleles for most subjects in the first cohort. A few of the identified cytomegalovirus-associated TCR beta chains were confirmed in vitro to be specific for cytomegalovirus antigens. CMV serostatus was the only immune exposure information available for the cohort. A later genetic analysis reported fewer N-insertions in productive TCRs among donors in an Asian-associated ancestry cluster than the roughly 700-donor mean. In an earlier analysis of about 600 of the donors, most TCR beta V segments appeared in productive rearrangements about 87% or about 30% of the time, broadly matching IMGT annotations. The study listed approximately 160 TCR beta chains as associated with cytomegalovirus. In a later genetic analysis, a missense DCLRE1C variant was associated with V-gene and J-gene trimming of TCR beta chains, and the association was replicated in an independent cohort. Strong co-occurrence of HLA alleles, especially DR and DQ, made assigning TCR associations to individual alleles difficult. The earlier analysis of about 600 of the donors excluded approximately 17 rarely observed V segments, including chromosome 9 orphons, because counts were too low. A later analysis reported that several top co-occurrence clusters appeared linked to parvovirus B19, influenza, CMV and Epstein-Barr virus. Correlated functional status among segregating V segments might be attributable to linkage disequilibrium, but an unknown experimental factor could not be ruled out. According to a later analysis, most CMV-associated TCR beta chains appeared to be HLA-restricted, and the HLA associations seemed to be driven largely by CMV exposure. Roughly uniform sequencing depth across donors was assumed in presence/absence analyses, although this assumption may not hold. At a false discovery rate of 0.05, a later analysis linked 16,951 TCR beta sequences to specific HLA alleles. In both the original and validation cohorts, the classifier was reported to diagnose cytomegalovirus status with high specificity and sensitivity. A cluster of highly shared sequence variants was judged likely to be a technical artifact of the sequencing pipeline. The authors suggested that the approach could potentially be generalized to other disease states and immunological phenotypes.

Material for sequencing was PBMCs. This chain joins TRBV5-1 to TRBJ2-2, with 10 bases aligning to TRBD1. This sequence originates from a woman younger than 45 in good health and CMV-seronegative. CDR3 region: CASRTGTGEAGELFF. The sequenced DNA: TGCGCCAGCAGGACCGGGACAGGGGAAGCCGGGGAGCTGTTTTTT.